This T cell receptor (beta chain) was recorded in a study of T cell changes during pregnancy in multiple sclerosis. This table comes from immunoSEQ multiplex PCR, and its TCRdb copy is limited to in-frame clones, with some not included. Altogether tens of thousands of clones are present, around nine tenths being singletons, with the ten largest covering around 7%. This clone appeared a few times. The source is a female donor with multiple sclerosis, enrolled in a pregnancy study. Sequencing was performed on CD8+ T cells from peripheral blood mononuclear cells, taken in the first trimester of pregnancy.

This chain's CDR3 is CASSQDGNLAGVNEQFF. CDR3 coding DNA: TGTGCCAGCAGCCAAGATGGGAACCTAGCGGGAGTCAATGAGCAGTTCTTC. The gene calls are TRBV4-2 and TRBJ2-1, with 10 bases aligning to TRBD2. CDR1 and CDR2 from the germline V gene are LGHNA and YNFKEQ. The CDR3 length is 17 residues. The V and J ends lost 0 bases and 6 bases, in that order; junction bases with no gene match: 8.